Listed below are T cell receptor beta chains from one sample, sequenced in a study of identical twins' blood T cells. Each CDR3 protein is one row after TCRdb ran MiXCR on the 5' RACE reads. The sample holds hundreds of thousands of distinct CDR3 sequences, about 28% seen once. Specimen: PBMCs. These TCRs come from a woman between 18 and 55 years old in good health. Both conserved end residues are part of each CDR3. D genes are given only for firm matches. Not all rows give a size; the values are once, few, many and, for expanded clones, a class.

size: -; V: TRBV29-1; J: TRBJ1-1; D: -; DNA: TGCAGCGTTGAGTTTGGGACTGAAGCTTTCTTT; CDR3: CSVEFGTEAFF
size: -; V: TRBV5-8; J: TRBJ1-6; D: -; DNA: TGTGCCAGCAGCCCCCGACAGCATAATTCACCCCTCCACTTT; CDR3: CASSPRQHNSPLHF
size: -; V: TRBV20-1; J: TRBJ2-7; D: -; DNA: TGCAGTGCTGAGGTTAACCAACAAACCGAGCAGTACTTC; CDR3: CSAEVNQQTEQYF
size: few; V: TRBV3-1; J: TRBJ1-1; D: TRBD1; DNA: TGTGCCAGCAGCCCTCTCGGACAGGGGAACACTGAAGCTTTCTTT; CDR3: CASSPLGQGNTEAFF
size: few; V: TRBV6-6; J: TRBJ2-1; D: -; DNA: TGTGCCAGCAGTTACCAGGCAGAGCAGTTCTTC; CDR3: CASSYQAEQFF
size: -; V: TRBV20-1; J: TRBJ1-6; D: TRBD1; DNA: TGCAGTGCTAGGGCAGCTCGGGACAGCTCCTATAATTCACCCCTCCACTTT; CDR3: CSARAARDSSYNSPLHF
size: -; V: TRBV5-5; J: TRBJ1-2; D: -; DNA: TGTGCCAGCAGCCAATCCGGACAGAGCTATGGCTACACCTTC; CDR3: CASSQSGQSYGYTF
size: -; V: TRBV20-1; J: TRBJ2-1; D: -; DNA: TGCAGTGCTATCGGCCAGGGGATAAAAAATGAGCAGTTCTTC; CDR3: CSAIGQGIKNEQFF
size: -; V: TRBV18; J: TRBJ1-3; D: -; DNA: TGTGCCAGCTCACCGAGTTTGTGGGGGCTCTCTGGAAACACCATATATTTT; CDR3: CASSPSLWGLSGNTIYF
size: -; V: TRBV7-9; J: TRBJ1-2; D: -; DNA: TGTGCCAGCAGTTTTAGCGGCGACGATGGCTACACCTTC; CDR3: CASSFSGDDGYTF
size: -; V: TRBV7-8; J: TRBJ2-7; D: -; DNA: TGTGCCAGCAGCTTCTCCGGGATCAACGAGCAGTACTTC; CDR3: CASSFSGINEQYF
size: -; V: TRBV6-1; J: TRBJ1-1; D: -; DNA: TGTGCCAGTGAGAGGGGACGATCTGAAGCTTTCTTT; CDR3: CASERGRSEAFF
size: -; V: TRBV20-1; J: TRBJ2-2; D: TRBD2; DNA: TGCAGTGCGCCGGGACTAGTCGCCGGGGAGCTGTTTTTT; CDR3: CSAPGLVAGELFF
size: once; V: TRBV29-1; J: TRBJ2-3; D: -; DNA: TGCAGCGTCTCAGTGGGCCGTACAGATACGCAGTATTTT; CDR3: CSVSVGRTDTQYF
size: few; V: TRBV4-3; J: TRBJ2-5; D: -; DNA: TGCGCCAGCAGCCAAGATATATTCCAAGAGACCCAGTACTTC; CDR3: CASSQDIFQETQYF
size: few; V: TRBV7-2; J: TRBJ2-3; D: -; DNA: TGTGCCAGCAGCTTAACGCCCACAGATACGCAGTATTTT; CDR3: CASSLTPTDTQYF
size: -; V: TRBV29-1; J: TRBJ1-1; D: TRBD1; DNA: TGCAGCGTTCACAGGGGGCCGGGGACTGAAGCTTTCTTT; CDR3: CSVHRGPGTEAFF
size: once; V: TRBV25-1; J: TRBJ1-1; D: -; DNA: TGTGCCAGCAGTGAATTTCAGGGGAGAACTGAAGCTTTCTTT; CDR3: CASSEFQGRTEAFF
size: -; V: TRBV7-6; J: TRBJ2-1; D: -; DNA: TGTGCCAGCAGCTTAGAAGGAGGACTCTCTTTTTTCAATGAGCAGTTCTTC; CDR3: CASSLEGGLSFFNEQFF
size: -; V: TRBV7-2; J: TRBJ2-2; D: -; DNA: TGTGCCGGCAGCTCCTCTCTCGGGGAGCTGTTTTTT; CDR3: CAGSSSLGELFF
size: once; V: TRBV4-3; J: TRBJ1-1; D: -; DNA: TGCGCCAGCAGCCAAGGACCGATAACAGGTGAAGCTTTCTTT; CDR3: CASSQGPITGEAFF
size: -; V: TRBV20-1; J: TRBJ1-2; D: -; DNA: TGCAGTGGCTCGACAGGAAACTATGGCTACACCTTC; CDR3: CSGSTGNYGYTF
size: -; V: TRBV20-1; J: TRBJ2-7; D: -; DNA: TGCAGTGCTAGGGGCGGGTACGAGCAGTACTTC; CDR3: CSARGGYEQYF
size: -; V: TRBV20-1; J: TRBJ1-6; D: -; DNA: TGCAGTGCTAGAGATTTAGAGGGAAGCAATTCACCCCCCCACTTT; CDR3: CSARDLEGSNSPPHF
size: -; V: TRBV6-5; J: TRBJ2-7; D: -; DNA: TGTGCCAGCAGTTCTATTCGGGACCCCCCTTACGAGCAGTACTTC; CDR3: CASSSIRDPPYEQYF
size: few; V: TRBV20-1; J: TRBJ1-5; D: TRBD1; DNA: TGCAGTGCTAGAAAGACAGGGAACAGCAATCAGCCCCAGCATTTT; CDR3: CSARKTGNSNQPQHF
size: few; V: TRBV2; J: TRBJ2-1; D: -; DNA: TGTGCCAGCAGTGACTCTAGCGTGGGAGTGGGTGGTGAGCAGTTCTTC; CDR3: CASSDSSVGVGGEQFF
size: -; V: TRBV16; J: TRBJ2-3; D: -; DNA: TGTGTCAGCAGCCACGAGGAGAGCACAGAGACGCAGTATTTT; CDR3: CVSSHEESTETQYF
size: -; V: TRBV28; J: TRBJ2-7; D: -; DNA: TGTGCCAGCAGTTACAGTATTTGGGGGCAGTACTTC; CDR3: CASSYSIWGQYF